This TCR beta chain was recovered during a study of blood T cell repertoires in COVID-19. Background on the study: From T cells, B-cell-depleted T cells, or PBMCs came the material, which was cDNA or gDNA.

Repertoires were generated with immunoSEQ multiplex PCR, while TCRdb's copy carries only in-frame clones and drops some. The sample lists about 210,000 clones, approximately 80% occurring once. Only one count was recorded for this clone. The CDR3 spans 13 residues. Germline values: CDR1 PRHDT, CDR2 FYEKMQ (reference sequence). Trimming removed 6 bases at V and 1 base at J, with 10 bases between. Cohort assignment relied on participant-reported clinical history. The chain joins TRBV13 to TRBJ2-7; possibly TRBD1 for D (5 bases). This TCR derives from a man aged 25 to 45 with acute COVID-19. The sequencing input was PBMCs or T cells enriched from blood (not recorded which). The CDR3 spells CASRLRGSYEQYF. The CDR3 nucleotides read TGTGCCAGCAGACTTAGGGGTTCCTACGAGCAGTACTTC.